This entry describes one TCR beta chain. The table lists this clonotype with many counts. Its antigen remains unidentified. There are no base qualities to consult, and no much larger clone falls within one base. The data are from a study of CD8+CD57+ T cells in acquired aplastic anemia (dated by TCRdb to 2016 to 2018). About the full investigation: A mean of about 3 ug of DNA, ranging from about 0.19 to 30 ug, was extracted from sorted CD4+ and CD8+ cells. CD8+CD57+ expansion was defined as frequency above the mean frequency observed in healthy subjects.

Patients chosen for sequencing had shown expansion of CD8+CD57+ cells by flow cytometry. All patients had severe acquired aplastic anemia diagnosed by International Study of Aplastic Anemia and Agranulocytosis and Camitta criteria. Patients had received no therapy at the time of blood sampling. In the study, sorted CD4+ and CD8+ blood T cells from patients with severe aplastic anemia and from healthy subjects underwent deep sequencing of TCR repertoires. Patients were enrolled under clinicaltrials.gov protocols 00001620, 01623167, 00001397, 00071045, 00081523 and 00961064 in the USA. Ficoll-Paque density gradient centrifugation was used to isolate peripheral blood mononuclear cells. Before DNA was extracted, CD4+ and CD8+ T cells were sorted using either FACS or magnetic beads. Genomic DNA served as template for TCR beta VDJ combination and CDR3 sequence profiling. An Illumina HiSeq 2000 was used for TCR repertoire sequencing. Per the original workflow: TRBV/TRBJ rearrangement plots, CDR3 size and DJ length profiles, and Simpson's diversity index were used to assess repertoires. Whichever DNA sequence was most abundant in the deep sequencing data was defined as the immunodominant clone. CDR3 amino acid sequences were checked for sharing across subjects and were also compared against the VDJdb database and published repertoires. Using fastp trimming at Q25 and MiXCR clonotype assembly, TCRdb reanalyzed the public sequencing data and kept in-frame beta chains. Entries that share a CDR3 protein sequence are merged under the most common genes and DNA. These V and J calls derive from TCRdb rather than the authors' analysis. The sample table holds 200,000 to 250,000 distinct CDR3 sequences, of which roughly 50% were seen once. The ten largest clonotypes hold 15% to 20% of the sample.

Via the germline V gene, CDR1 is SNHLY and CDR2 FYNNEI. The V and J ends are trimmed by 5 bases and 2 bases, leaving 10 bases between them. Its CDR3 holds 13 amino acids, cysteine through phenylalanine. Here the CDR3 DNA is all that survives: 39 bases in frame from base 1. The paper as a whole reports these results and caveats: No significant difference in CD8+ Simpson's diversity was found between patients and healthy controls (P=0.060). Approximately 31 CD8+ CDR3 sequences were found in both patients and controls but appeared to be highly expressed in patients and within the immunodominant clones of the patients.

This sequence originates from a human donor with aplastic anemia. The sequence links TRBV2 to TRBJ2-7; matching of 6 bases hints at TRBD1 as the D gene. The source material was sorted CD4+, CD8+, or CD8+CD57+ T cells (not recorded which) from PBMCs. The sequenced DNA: TGTGCCAGCAGTCGGGGACAAGCCTACGAGCAGTACTTC. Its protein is CASSRGQAYEQYF.